Listed below are T cell receptor beta chains from one sample, sequenced in a study of cytomegalovirus exposure and HLA in healthy donors. Using immunoSEQ multiplex PCR, the repertoire was profiled, and TCRdb retains in-frame clones only, with some absent. The table shows 95,000 to 150,000 clones, with around 81% occurring only once. The sample consisted of PBMCs. These receptors were collected from a female donor in good health and CMV-seronegative. Both conserved end residues are part of each CDR3. The D gene is left open where the match is weak. A row's size may be missing; if present it is once, few, many or a size class.

>TRBJ2-1|NA|TRBV6-5|NA
CASMMAGPYNEQFF
TGTGCCAGCATGATGGCTGGCCCCTACAATGAGCAGTTCTTC
>TRBJ2-7|NA|TRBV2|NA
CASSRQYEQYF
TGTGCCAGCAGTCGACAGTACGAGCAGTACTTC
>TRBJ2-5|NA|TRBV30|TRBD2
CAWNPLAGWQETQYF
TGTGCCTGGAACCCATTAGCGGGGTGGCAAGAGACCCAGTACTTC
>TRBJ2-1|NA|TRBV6-4|TRBD2
CASSDVGGGYNEQFF
TGTGCCAGCAGTGACGTCGGGGGGGGCTACAATGAGCAGTTCTTC
>TRBJ2-7|NA|TRBV6-5|TRBD1
CASSYQTGGEQYF
TGTGCCAGCAGTTACCAGACAGGGGGAGAGCAGTACTTC
>TRBJ2-2|NA|TRBV7-6|NA
CASSLARFPTGELFF
TGTGCCAGCAGCTTAGCCCGGTTCCCTACCGGGGAGCTGTTTTTT
>TRBJ1-1|NA|TRBV5-4|NA
CASSLLGRGTEAFF
TGTGCCAGCAGCTTGTTAGGACGGGGCACTGAAGCTTTCTTT
>TRBJ2-5|NA|TRBV11-2|NA
CASSFAGRPETQYF
TGTGCCAGCAGCTTTGCGGGCCGACCTGAGACCCAGTACTTC
>TRBJ1-2|NA|TRBV2|TRBD1
CASSRRQGHYGYTF
TGTGCCAGCAGCAGGCGACAGGGGCACTATGGCTACACCTTC
>TRBJ2-1|NA|TRBV28|NA
CASSTAGSRNEQFF
TGTGCCAGCAGTACTGCGGGATCCCGCAATGAGCAGTTCTTC
>TRBJ2-5|NA|TRBV5-1|NA
CASSFQYQETQYF
TGCGCCAGCAGCTTTCAGTACCAAGAGACCCAGTACTTC
>TRBJ1-2|few|TRBV5-1|TRBD1
CASRMTGEQSNYGYTF
TGCGCCAGCAGGATGACAGGGGAACAATCTAACTATGGCTACACCTTC
>TRBJ2-3|NA|TRBV6-1|TRBD1
CASSEGDRGRGDTQYF
TGTGCCAGCAGTGAAGGGGACAGGGGGAGAGGAGATACGCAGTATTTT
>TRBJ2-7|NA|TRBV28|TRBD2
CASSPGTSRYEQYF
TGTGCCAGCAGCCCCGGGACTAGTCGTTACGAGCAGTACTTC
>TRBJ2-7|NA|TRBV6-5|NA
CASSPVREGPYEQYF
TGTGCCAGCAGTCCTGTGCGTGAGGGTCCCTACGAGCAGTACTTC
>TRBJ1-3|NA|TRBV18|NA
CASSPKKGKSSGNTIYF
TGTGCCAGCTCCCCGAAGAAGGGGAAATCATCTGGAAACACCATATATTTT
>TRBJ2-1|once|TRBV2|NA
CASTGRTGYNGQFF
TGTGCCAGCACGGGGAGAACTGGCTACAATGGGCAGTTCTTC
>TRBJ1-1|NA|TRBV18|NA
CASSPPGRGEGTEAFF
TGTGCCAGCTCACCCCCCGGACGGGGGGAGGGAACTGAAGCTTTCTTT
>TRBJ2-7|NA|TRBV6-6|NA
CASRRARGGYEQYF
TGTGCCAGCAGACGGGCCAGGGGTGGGTACGAGCAGTACTTC
>TRBJ2-1|NA|TRBV2|NA
CASSLDSYNEQFF
TGTGCCAGCAGCCTGGACAGTTACAATGAGCAGTTCTTC
>TRBJ1-1|NA|TRBV6-1|TRBD1
CASSVTGAQSGAFF
TGTGCCAGCAGTGTAACAGGGGCCCAATCCGGAGCTTTCTTT
>TRBJ2-5|NA|TRBV5-1|NA
CASSLGRGQETQYF
TGCGCCAGCAGCTTGGGCCGAGGGCAAGAGACCCAGTACTTC
>TRBJ1-5|NA|TRBV9|TRBD1
CASSDHPGQGVGQPQHF
TGTGCCAGCAGCGATCACCCGGGACAGGGTGTCGGGCAGCCCCAGCATTTT
>TRBJ2-7|once|TRBV18|TRBD1
CASSTNRQGQGGSYEQYF
TGTGCCAGCTCAACCAATAGACAGGGACAGGGTGGATCCTACGAGCAGTACTTC
>TRBJ1-2|NA|TRBV28|NA
CASSSESPYGYTF
TGTGCCAGCAGCTCCGAGTCCCCCTATGGCTACACCTTC
>TRBJ2-1|NA|TRBV2|TRBD2
CARTSGDNEQFF
TGTGCCAGAACTAGCGGGGACAATGAGCAGTTCTTC
>TRBJ2-3|NA|TRBV5-1|NA
CASSLAVPSTDTQYF
TGCGCCAGCAGCTTAGCGGTCCCTAGCACAGATACGCAGTATTTT
>TRBJ1-6|NA|TRBV19|NA
CASWDTSSYNSPLHF
TGTGCCAGCTGGGACACGAGCTCCTATAATTCACCCCTCCACTTT
>TRBJ2-5|NA|TRBV7-3|NA
CASGSGAGETQYF
TGTGCCAGCGGGTCCGGGGCGGGGGAGACCCAGTACTTC
>TRBJ1-3|NA|TRBV30|NA
CAWNLGVSSGNTIYF
TGTGCCTGGAATCTAGGGGTTTCCTCTGGAAACACCATATATTTT
>TRBJ2-3|NA|TRBV7-9|TRBD2
CASSSTRTSGITQYF
TGTGCCAGCAGCTCAACTAGGACTAGCGGGATTACGCAGTATTTT
>TRBJ2-5|NA|TRBV6-4|TRBD1
CASSGQGGETQYF
TGTGCCAGCAGCGGACAGGGGGGAGAGACCCAGTACTTC
>TRBJ1-1|NA|TRBV20-1|NA
CLTLRGTEAFF
TGCCTTACACTTAGGGGAACTGAAGCTTTCTTT
>TRBJ1-5|NA|TRBV7-8|NA
CASSFGDYSNQPQHF
TGTGCCAGCAGCTTTGGTGACTATAGCAATCAGCCCCAGCATTTT
>TRBJ2-7|NA|TRBV2|NA
CASSLHQTGTRGGEQYF
TGTGCCAGCAGTCTTCATCAGACCGGGACACGGGGTGGCGAGCAGTACTTC
>TRBJ1-2|few|TRBV30|NA
CAWAPWTVGKDNYGYTF
TGTGCCTGGGCCCCTTGGACAGTCGGGAAGGATAACTATGGCTACACCTTC
>TRBJ2-3|NA|TRBV27|TRBD2
CASSPRGGNTQYF
TGTGCCAGCAGCCCTCGGGGGGGAAATACGCAGTATTTT